These T cell receptor beta chains were read from a single sample in a study of T-cell memory formation after mild COVID-19. TCRdb redid the calling of the 5' RACE reads with MiXCR, one entry per CDR3 protein. In the table there are 290,000 or so distinct CDR3 sequences, 15% to 20% of which are singletons. Sequencing was performed on PBMCs or a T cell subset sorted from them (not recorded which). The receptor set was obtained from a man younger than 35 who had mild COVID-19 (a few samples of this study predate the infection). Cell type and time point are not known. Each CDR3 is given with its conserved first and last residue. Each record gives: D gene, clone size, V gene, J gene, CDR3 protein, CDR3 DNA. D genes are given only for firm matches. Size is stated for part of the rows, as once, few or many counts, or as a class when the clone is expanded.

>-|-|TRBV12-3/TRBV12-4|TRBJ1-3
CASSRAAWLIYF
TGTGCCAGCAGTCGGGCCGCCTGGTTGATATATTTT
>-|many|TRBV5-1|TRBJ2-2
CASSLGTNTGELFF
TGCGCCAGCAGCTTAGGGACTAACACCGGGGAGCTGTTTTTT
>-|few|TRBV7-8|TRBJ2-1
CASSLRGTTYNEQFF
TGTGCCAGCAGCTTACGCGGGACCACCTACAATGAGCAGTTCTTC
>-|many|TRBV5-5|TRBJ2-4
CASSTSGTKGENIQYF
TGTGCCAGCAGCACTTCCGGGACAAAGGGCGAAAACATTCAGTACTTC
>-|-|TRBV24-1|TRBJ1-5
CAVGAESNQPQHF
TGTGCCGTTGGGGCAGAGAGCAATCAGCCCCAGCATTTT
>-|-|TRBV4-1|TRBJ1-4
CASSPASGGEKLFF
TGCGCCAGCAGCCCCGCCAGCGGGGGTGAAAAACTGTTTTTT
>-|few|TRBV30|TRBJ1-1
CAWSVLVGTEAFF
TGTGCCTGGAGTGTATTAGTGGGCACTGAAGCTTTCTTT
>-|few|TRBV9|TRBJ2-3
CASSVEARVTSTDTQYF
TGTGCCAGCAGCGTAGAGGCGAGGGTGACTAGCACAGATACGCAGTATTTT
>-|few|TRBV12-3/TRBV12-4|TRBJ2-7
CASSLVGRLEQYF
TGTGCCAGCAGTTTAGTGGGCAGACTGGAGCAGTACTTC
>TRBD2|-|TRBV5-1|TRBJ2-1
CASSLLASGDYNEQFF
TGCGCCAGCAGCTTGTTGGCTAGCGGGGACTACAATGAGCAGTTCTTC
>-|-|TRBV18|TRBJ2-2
CASSPGASNTGELFF
TGTGCCAGCTCACCCGGGGCGTCGAACACCGGGGAGCTGTTTTTT
>-|few|TRBV15|TRBJ2-3
CATSRGLGTDTQYF
TGTGCCACCAGCAGGGGGTTGGGGACAGATACGCAGTATTTT
>TRBD2|-|TRBV9|TRBJ2-5
CASSVGSGGQETQYF
TGTGCCAGCAGCGTAGGTTCGGGGGGCCAAGAGACCCAGTACTTC
>-|few|TRBV9|TRBJ1-2
CASSPLLQGPYTF
TGTGCCAGCAGCCCCCTCCTCCAGGGACCCTACACCTTC
>-|few|TRBV12-3/TRBV12-4|TRBJ1-3
CASSFTGNTIYF
TGTGCCAGCAGTTTTACTGGAAACACCATATATTTT
>-|-|TRBV5-6|TRBJ1-5
CASSLGGTLSNQPQHF
TGTGCCAGCAGCTTGGGAGGGACACTTAGCAATCAGCCCCAGCATTTT
>-|few|TRBV7-6|TRBJ1-2
CASSSGLRGPFGGYTF
TGTGCCAGCAGCTCTGGCCTCAGGGGCCCCTTCGGTGGCTACACCTTC
>TRBD2|-|TRBV12-3/TRBV12-4|TRBJ2-5
CASSPEGLAGGETQYF
TGTGCCAGCAGTCCCGAGGGACTAGCGGGGGGTGAGACCCAGTACTTC
>-|-|TRBV6-5|TRBJ2-1
CASSEDFAGSSYNEQFF
TGTGCCAGCAGTGAAGACTTCGCGGGGAGCTCCTACAATGAGCAGTTCTTC
>TRBD2|many|TRBV6-5|TRBJ2-5
CASSTSGGSQETQYF
TGTGCCAGCAGCACTAGCGGGGGGTCCCAAGAGACCCAGTACTTC
>-|-|TRBV10-3|TRBJ1-2
CAITAELSHGYTF
TGTGCCATCACCGCGGAGCTCTCGCATGGCTACACCTTC
>-|few|TRBV28|TRBJ2-3
CASSSSGPSERDTQYF
TGTGCCAGCAGCTCCTCTGGTCCTAGCGAAAGGGATACGCAGTATTTT
>TRBD1|few|TRBV5-1|TRBJ1-1
CASSLRQGLNTEAFF
TGCGCCAGCAGCTTGAGACAGGGGCTGAACACTGAAGCTTTCTTT
>TRBD1|-|TRBV20-1|TRBJ2-5
CSAPNRGNQYQETQYF
TGCAGTGCTCCCAACAGGGGAAATCAGTACCAAGAGACCCAGTACTTC
>TRBD2|many|TRBV20-1|TRBJ2-1
CSADDPGLADNEQFF
TGCAGTGCTGATGATCCGGGACTAGCAGACAATGAGCAGTTCTTC
>-|-|TRBV5-5|TRBJ1-5
CASSHRGDWRQPQHF
TGTGCCAGCAGCCACCGGGGGGATTGGAGACAGCCCCAGCATTTT
>TRBD1|few|TRBV11-1|TRBJ1-1
CASSPATGQANTEAFF
TGTGCCAGCAGCCCCGCCACCGGACAGGCTAACACTGAAGCTTTCTTT
>-|-|TRBV7-6|TRBJ1-1
CASSLGTYTEAFF
TGTGCCAGCAGCTTAGGAACCTACACTGAAGCTTTCTTT
>-|few|TRBV10-1|TRBJ1-2
CASRNGYTF
TGCGCCAGCAGAAATGGCTACACCTTC
>-|few|TRBV5-1|TRBJ2-5
CASSLGRGDVETQYF
TGCGCCAGCAGCTTGGGTAGGGGGGACGTAGAGACCCAGTACTTC
>-|-|TRBV7-9|TRBJ2-3
CASSLVSKGAGPDTQYF
TGTGCCAGCAGCTTAGTTTCGAAGGGCGCAGGACCAGATACGCAGTATTTT
>TRBD1|-|TRBV29-1|TRBJ2-7
CSAIGQGPYEQYF
TGCAGCGCAATCGGACAGGGCCCCTACGAGCAGTACTTC
>-|many|TRBV5-1|TRBJ2-5
CASSLAGASGAGETQYF
TGCGCCAGCAGCTTGGCAGGGGCTAGCGGCGCAGGAGAGACCCAGTACTTC
>TRBD1|-|TRBV7-2|TRBJ1-2
CASSLQPQGANYGYTF
TGTGCCAGCAGCCTCCAGCCCCAGGGGGCCAACTATGGCTACACCTTC
>-|-|TRBV7-2|TRBJ2-5
CASSLSRGKQKTQYF
TGTGCCAGCAGCTTATCTCGGGGCAAACAGAAGACCCAGTACTTC
>-|-|TRBV20-1|TRBJ2-5
CSASDGGPDGTQYF
TGCAGTGCTTCTGACGGCGGCCCAGACGGGACCCAGTACTTC
>-|-|TRBV20-1|TRBJ2-3
CSAEGGNTDTQYF
TGCAGTGCCGAGGGGGGGAACACAGATACGCAGTATTTT
>-|-|TRBV15|TRBJ2-1
CATSPAGRLGGEQFF
TGTGCCACCAGCCCCGCTGGACGCCTTGGGGGTGAGCAGTTCTTC
>TRBD2|few|TRBV10-3|TRBJ2-3
CAIEAGNGADTQYF
TGTGCCATCGAAGCGGGGAACGGGGCAGATACGCAGTATTTT
>-|few|TRBV7-9|TRBJ1-2
CASSATRGTNYGYTF
TGTGCCAGCAGCGCAACTAGGGGAACTAACTATGGCTACACCTTC
>TRBD1|-|TRBV18|TRBJ2-7
CASSPGQGAYYEQYF
TGTGCCAGCTCACCCGGACAGGGGGCGTACTACGAGCAGTACTTC
>-|-|TRBV6-2/TRBV6-3|TRBJ2-6
CASSQIRDTDSGANVLTF
TGTGCCAGCAGCCAAATCCGGGACACCGACTCTGGGGCCAACGTCCTGACTTTC
>TRBD1|-|TRBV5-1|TRBJ2-3
CASSSYRGNTDTQYF
TGCGCCAGCAGCTCTTACAGGGGCAACACAGATACGCAGTATTTT
>-|-|TRBV6-5|TRBJ1-2
CASSGWSGAGGYTF
TGTGCCAGCAGTGGTTGGTCGGGGGCCGGTGGCTACACCTTC
>-|-|TRBV2|TRBJ2-7
CASSKRYSYEQYF
TGTGCCAGCAGTAAGCGATACTCCTACGAGCAGTACTTC
>TRBD1|-|TRBV6-1|TRBJ2-5
CASSVQGALWRETQYF
TGTGCCAGCAGCGTACAGGGGGCTTTATGGAGAGAGACCCAGTACTTC
>-|-|TRBV7-9|TRBJ2-5
CASSLWFSEETQYF
TGTGCCAGCAGCTTATGGTTCTCAGAAGAGACCCAGTACTTC
>TRBD1|-|TRBV7-2|TRBJ1-2
CASSLRDRDGYTF
TGTGCCAGCAGCTTACGGGACAGGGATGGCTACACCTTC
>TRBD2|few|TRBV7-3|TRBJ2-6
CASSLLGGPGANVLTF
TGTGCCAGCAGCTTATTGGGAGGGCCCGGGGCCAACGTCCTGACTTTC
>-|-|TRBV6-2/TRBV6-3|TRBJ1-1
CASSYGAAEKAFF
TGTGCCAGCAGTTACGGCGCAGCAGAAAAAGCTTTCTTT
>-|many|TRBV29-1|TRBJ2-2
CSVVWGQTHTGELFF
TGCAGCGTTGTATGGGGGCAGACTCACACCGGGGAGCTGTTTTTT
>-|-|TRBV25-1|TRBJ1-3
CASEQEPSGNTIYF
TGTGCCAGCGAACAGGAACCCTCTGGAAACACCATATATTTT
>-|few|TRBV5-1|TRBJ2-1
CASSLDQNLYNEQFF
TGCGCCAGCAGCTTGGATCAGAACCTCTACAATGAGCAGTTCTTC
>-|-|TRBV11-2|TRBJ1-1
CASTLGVNTEAFF
TGTGCCAGCACCCTAGGGGTGAACACTGAAGCTTTCTTT
>-|few|TRBV4-3|TRBJ2-3
CASSQEPTASTDTQYF
TGCGCCAGCAGCCAAGAACCGACAGCTAGCACAGATACGCAGTATTTT